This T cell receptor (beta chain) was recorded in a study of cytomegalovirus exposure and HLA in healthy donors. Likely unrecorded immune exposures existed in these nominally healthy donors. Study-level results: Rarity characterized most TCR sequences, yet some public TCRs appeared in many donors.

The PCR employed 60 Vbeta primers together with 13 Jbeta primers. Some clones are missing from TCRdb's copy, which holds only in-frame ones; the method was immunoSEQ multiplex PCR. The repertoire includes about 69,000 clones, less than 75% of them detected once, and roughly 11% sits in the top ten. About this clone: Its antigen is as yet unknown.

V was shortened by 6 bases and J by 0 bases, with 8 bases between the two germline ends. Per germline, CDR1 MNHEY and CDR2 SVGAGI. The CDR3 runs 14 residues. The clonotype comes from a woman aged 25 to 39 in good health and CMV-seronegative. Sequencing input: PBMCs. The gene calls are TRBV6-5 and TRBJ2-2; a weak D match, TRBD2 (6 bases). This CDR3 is CASREGTNTGELFF. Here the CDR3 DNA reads TGTGCCAGCAGGGAGGGGACGAACACCGGGGAGCTGTTTTTT.